The next 12 T cell receptor beta chains were all read from a single sample in a study of technical replicates of blood from a handful of donors. TCRdb keeps only in-frame clones here, not all; method: immunoSEQ multiplex PCR. The sample has about 97,000 clones; approximately 96% are singletons. The specimen was T cells isolated from PBMCs. Receptor source: a human donor in good health.

The chain uses TRBV2 and TRBJ2-7; D is unclear. From germline, CDR1 is SNHLY and CDR2 FYNNEI. The CDR3 runs to 10 residues. Deletions cut 6 bases from V and 9 bases from J, with 9 bases between. The CDR3 region has the DNA TGTGCCAGCAGGGGCCTTGGGCAGTACTTC. This gives the protein CASRGLGQYF.

CDR3 protein: CASSHLFIGESNYEQYF. The CDR3 region has the DNA TGCGCCAGCAGCCATTTGTTTATCGGAGAGTCCAACTACGAGCAGTACTTC. V is TRBV4-1 and J is TRBJ2-7; no reliable D call. The CDR3 sequence is 17 residues long. Germline loops: CDR1 MGHRA, CDR2 YSYEKL. V was shortened by 3 bases and J by 3 bases, with 21 bases between the two germline ends.

The chain links TRBV5-1 to TRBJ1-2; TRBD1 matches at 10 bases. This CDR3 is 17 amino acids long. The germline V gene encodes CDR1 SGHRS and CDR2 YFSETQ. The V and J ends lost 4 bases and 1 base, in that order; junction bases with no gene match: 10. CDR3 sequence reads: CASSSPGTGAYNYGYTF. Written as DNA, the CDR3 is TGCGCCAGCAGCAGCCCCGGGACAGGGGCTTATAACTATGGCTACACCTTC.

This sequence joins TRBV5-1 and TRBJ2-7; the match to TRBD2 covers 15 bases. CDR3 length: 18 residues. The germline V gene has CDR1 SGHRS and CDR2 YFSETQ. Trimming cost V 3 bases and J 6 bases; bases outside gene matches: 13. This CDR3 reads CASSSVGTSGRIPLEQYF. CDR3 nucleotide sequence: TGCGCCAGCAGCTCCGTGGGGACTAGCGGGAGGATTCCCCTCGAGCAGTACTTC.

The chain couples TRBV5-1 to TRBJ1-1; the D gene is possibly TRBD1 (6 bases). The germline V and J ends were trimmed by 3 bases and 5 bases, with 20 bases remaining between them. CDR3 length: 16 amino acids. CDR1 and CDR2 from the germline V gene are SGHRS and YFSETQ. The CDR3 bases are TGCGCCAGCAGCTCCTACCCCGTGGCAGGGGAAACTGAAGCTTTCTTT. Its protein is CASSSYPVAGETEAFF. The full variable domain, with the rest looked up from reference TRBV5-1 and TRBJ1-1, is KAGVTQTPRYLIKTRGQQVTLSCSPISGHRSVSWYQQTPGQGLQFLFEYFSETQRNKGNFPGRFSGRQFSNSRSEMNVSTLELGDSALYLCASSSYPVAGETEAFFGQGTRLTVV.

This sequence joins TRBV6-5 and TRBJ2-7; a possible D gene is TRBD2 (5 bases). Deletions cut 4 bases from V and 0 bases from J, with 10 bases between. Germline assignment: CDR1 MNHEY and CDR2 SVGAGI. The CDR3 contains 14 residues. CDR3 DNA sequence: TGTGCCAGCAGTTCGGCAGGACTCTCCTACGAGCAGTACTTC. Translated, it gives CASSSAGLSYEQYF.

CDR3 loop: CATGQGDTDTQYF. The CDR3 region has the DNA TGTGCCACCGGACAGGGAGACACAGATACGCAGTATTTT. The J gene is TRBJ2-3, the V gene TRBV19; TRBD1 matches 8 bases. V dropped 10 bases and J dropped 2; count of bases not matched to a gene: 5. Germline CDR1 LNHDA, CDR2 SQIVND (reference sequence). This CDR3 region has 13 residues.

The CDR3 DNA is TGTGCCAGCAGTTACTCAGAGGGACAGCCCCAGCATTTT. Its translation is CASSYSEGQPQHF. The chain links TRBV6-6 to TRBJ1-5; D not resolved. This CDR3 has 13 amino acids. Germline assignment: CDR1 MNHNY and CDR2 SVGAGI (reference sequence). V was shortened by 0 bases and J by 7 bases, with 7 bases between the two germline ends.

A few counts support this clone. J is TRBJ2-2 and V is TRBV4-3; possible D gene TRBD2, 5 bases. Trimming removed 4 bases from V and 6 bases from J, with 18 bases in between. The CDR3 is 16 residues long. Germline CDR1 and CDR2: LGHNA and YSLEER. The CDR3 protein is CASSPLGGLRAGELFF. The CDR3 DNA reads TGCGCCAGCAGCCCTCTTGGTGGACTGCGGGCCGGGGAGCTGTTTTTT.

J is TRBJ2-1 and V is TRBV4-1; 12 bases fit TRBD2. After removal of 5 bases from V and 1 base from J, the junction contained 3 bases not matched to a gene. There are 16 residues in the CDR3. CDR1 and CDR2 (germline): MGHRA, YSYEKL. For the CDR3, the DNA is TGCGCCAGCAGCGAAACTAGCGGGAGGTCCTACAATGAGCAGTTCTTC. It translates to CASSETSGRSYNEQFF.

This chain uses TRBV21-1 with TRBJ2-1; TRBD2, the D gene given by the table, was not confirmed from the DNA. TRBV21-1 is labeled a pseudogene. The CDR3 consists of 18 residues. The CDR3 loop reads CASSKVGTSGRSLNEQFF. CDR3 in DNA: TGTGCCAGCAGCAAGGTTGGAACTAGCGGGAGAAGCCTCAATGAGCAGTTCTTC.

The V call is TRBV6-1, the J call TRBJ2-7; D might be TRBD2 (6 bases). V shed 10 bases and J shed 5 bases, with 12 bases lying between them. This CDR3 has 11 residues. Germline values: CDR1 MNHNS, CDR2 SASEGT. CDR3 DNA sequence: TGTGCCATCGGGAGTCCCCACGAGCAGTACTTC. Translation: CAIGSPHEQYF.